This T cell receptor (beta chain) was sequenced for a study of T cells in localized non-small cell lung cancer. Findings of the study overall: Median approximately 58 top-100 tumor clones were shared with paired adjacent lung.

Germline CDR1 reads KGHSH; CDR2 reads LQKENI. With 2 bases clipped from V and 4 bases from J, the junction kept 0 bases outside the gene matches. CDR3 length: 14 residues. Clones were read by immunoSEQ multiplex PCR, and TCRdb kept only the in-frame ones, dropping some. The table has approximately 13,000 clones, around 85% seen once. Notes on this clone: The antigen is undetermined.

This chain joins TRBV18 and TRBJ1-5, with 9 bases aligning to TRBD1. This receptor was obtained from a male donor at least 60 years old with stage I lung adenocarcinoma. The input for sequencing was peripheral blood, taken before any cancer treatment. The CDR3 region has the DNA TGTGCCAGCTCACCAGGGACAGGGAATCAGCCCCAGCATTTT. Its protein product is CASSPGTGNQPQHF.